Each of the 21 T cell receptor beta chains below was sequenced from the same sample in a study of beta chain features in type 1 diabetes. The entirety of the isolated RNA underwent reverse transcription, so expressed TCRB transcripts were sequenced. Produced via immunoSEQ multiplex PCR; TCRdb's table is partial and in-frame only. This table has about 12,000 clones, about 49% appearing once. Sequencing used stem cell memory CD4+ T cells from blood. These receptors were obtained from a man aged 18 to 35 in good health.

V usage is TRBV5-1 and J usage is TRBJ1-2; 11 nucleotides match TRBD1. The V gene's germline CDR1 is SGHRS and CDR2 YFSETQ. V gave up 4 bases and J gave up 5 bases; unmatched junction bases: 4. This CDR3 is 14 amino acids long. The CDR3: CASSPGTGGYGYTF. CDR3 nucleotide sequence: TGCGCCAGCAGCCCAGGGACAGGGGGATATGGCTACACCTTC.

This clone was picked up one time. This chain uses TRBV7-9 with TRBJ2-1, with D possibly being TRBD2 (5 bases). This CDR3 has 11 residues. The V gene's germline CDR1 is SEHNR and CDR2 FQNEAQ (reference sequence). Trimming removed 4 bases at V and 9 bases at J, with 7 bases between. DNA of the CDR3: TGTGCCAGCAGCTGGGAGTCTGAGCAGTTCTTC. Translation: CASSWESEQFF.

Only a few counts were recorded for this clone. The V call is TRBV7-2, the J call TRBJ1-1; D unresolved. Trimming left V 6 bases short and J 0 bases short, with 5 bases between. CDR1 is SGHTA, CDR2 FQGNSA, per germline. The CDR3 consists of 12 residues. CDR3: CASSSMNTEAFF. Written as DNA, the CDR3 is TGTGCCAGCAGTTCCATGAACACTGAAGCTTTCTTT.

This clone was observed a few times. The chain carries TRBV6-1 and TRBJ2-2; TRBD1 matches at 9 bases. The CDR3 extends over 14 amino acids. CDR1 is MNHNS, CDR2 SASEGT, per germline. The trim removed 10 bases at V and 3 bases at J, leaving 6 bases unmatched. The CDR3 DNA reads TGTGCCAACCGACGGGACAGGGACACCGGGGAGCTGTTTTTT. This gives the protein CANRRDRDTGELFF.

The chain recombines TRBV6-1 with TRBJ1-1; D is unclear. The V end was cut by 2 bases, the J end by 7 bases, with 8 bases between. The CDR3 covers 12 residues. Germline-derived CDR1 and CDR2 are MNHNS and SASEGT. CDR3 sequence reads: CASSEMRREAFF. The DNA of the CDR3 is TGTGCCAGCAGTGAAATGCGCCGTGAAGCTTTCTTT.

The CDR3 DNA sequence: TGCGCCAGCAGCCCCGGGACACCTCTCTCCTACAATGAGCAGTTCTTC. Translation: CASSPGTPLSYNEQFF. The chain employs TRBV4-3 and TRBJ2-1; TRBD1 might be the D (6 bases). Trimming took 4 bases from V and 0 from J, leaving 13 bases between them. CDR3 length equals 16 residues. The V gene's germline CDR1 is LGHNA and CDR2 YSLEER.

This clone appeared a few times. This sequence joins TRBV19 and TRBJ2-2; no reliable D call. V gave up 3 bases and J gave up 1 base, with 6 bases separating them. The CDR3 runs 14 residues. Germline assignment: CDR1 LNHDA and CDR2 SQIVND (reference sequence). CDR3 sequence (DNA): TGTGCCAGTAGTATTTCAGAGAACACCGGGGAGCTGTTTTTT. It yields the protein CASSISENTGELFF. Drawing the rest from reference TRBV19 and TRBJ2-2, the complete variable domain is DGGITQSPKYLFRKEGQNVTLSCEQNLNHDAMYWYRQDPGQGLRLIYYSQIVNDFQKGDIAEGYSVSREKKESFPLTVTSAQKNPTAFYLCASSISENTGELFFGEGSRLTVL.

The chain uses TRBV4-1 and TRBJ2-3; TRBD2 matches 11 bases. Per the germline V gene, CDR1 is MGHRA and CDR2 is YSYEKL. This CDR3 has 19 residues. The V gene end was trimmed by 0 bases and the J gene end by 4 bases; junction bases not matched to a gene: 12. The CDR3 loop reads CASSQERGLSGGVSDTQYF. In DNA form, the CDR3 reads TGCGCCAGCAGCCAAGAGAGGGGTCTTAGCGGGGGGGTCTCAGATACGCAGTATTTT.

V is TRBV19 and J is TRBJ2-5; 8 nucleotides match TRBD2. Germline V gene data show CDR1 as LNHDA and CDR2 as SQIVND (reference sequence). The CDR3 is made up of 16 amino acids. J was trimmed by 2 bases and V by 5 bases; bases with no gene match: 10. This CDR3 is CASSLGGSGEQETQYF. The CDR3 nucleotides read TGTGCCAGTAGTCTCGGTGGTAGCGGGGAGCAAGAGACCCAGTACTTC. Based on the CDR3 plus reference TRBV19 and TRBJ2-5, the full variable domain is DGGITQSPKYLFRKEGQNVTLSCEQNLNHDAMYWYRQDPGQGLRLIYYSQIVNDFQKGDIAEGYSVSREKKESFPLTVTSAQKNPTAFYLCASSLGGSGEQETQYFGPGTRLLVL.

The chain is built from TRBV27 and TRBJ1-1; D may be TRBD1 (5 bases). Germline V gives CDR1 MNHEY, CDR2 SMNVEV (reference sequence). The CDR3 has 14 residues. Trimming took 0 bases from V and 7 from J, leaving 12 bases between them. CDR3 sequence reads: CASSLSVGQGEAFF. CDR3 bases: TGTGCCAGCAGTTTATCTGTGGGGCAAGGTGAAGCTTTCTTT.

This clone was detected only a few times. CDR3 residues: CASTSSSGANVLTF. In DNA form, the CDR3 reads TGTGCCAGCACGTCCAGCTCTGGGGCCAACGTCCTGACTTTC. This rearrangement joins TRBV25-1 to TRBJ2-6; D is unclear. V was pared by 7 bases and J by 0 bases, with 7 bases between. This CDR3 is 14 amino acids long. The V gene's germline CDR1 is MGHDK and CDR2 SYGVNS.

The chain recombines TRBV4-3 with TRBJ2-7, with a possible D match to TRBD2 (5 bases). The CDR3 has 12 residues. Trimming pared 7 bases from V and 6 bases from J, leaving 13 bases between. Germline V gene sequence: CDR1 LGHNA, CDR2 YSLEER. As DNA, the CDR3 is TGCGCCAGCAAACGGACTTCTTCCGAGCAGTACTTC. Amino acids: CASKRTSSEQYF.

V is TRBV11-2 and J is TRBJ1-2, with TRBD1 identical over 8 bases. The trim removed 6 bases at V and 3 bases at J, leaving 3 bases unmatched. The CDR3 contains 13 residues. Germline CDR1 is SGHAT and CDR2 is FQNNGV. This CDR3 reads CASSMDRDYGYTF. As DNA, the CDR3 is TGTGCCAGCAGTATGGACAGGGACTATGGCTACACCTTC.

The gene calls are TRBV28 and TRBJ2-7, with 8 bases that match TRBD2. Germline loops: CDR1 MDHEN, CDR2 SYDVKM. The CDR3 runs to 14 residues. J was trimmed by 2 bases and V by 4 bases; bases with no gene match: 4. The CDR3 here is CASSSGGTAYEQYF. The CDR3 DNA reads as TGTGCCAGCAGTTCGGGAGGGACGGCCTACGAGCAGTACTTC.

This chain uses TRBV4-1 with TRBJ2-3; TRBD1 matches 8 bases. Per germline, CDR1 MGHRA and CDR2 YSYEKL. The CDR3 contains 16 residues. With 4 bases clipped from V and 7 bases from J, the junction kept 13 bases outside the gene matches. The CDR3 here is CASSPYPDRVGNTQYF. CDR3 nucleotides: TGCGCCAGCAGCCCCTACCCGGACAGGGTTGGAAATACGCAGTATTTT.

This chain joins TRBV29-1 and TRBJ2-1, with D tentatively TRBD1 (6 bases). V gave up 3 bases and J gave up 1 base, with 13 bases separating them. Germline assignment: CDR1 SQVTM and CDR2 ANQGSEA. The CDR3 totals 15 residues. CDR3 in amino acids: CSVDAGTRSYNEQFF. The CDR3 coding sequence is TGCAGCGTTGATGCCGGGACAAGATCCTACAATGAGCAGTTCTTC.

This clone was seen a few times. The DNA for the CDR3 is TGTGCCAGCAGCCCGGGACAGACGAACACCGGGGAGCTGTTTTTT. Amino acid sequence: CASSPGQTNTGELFF. The V and J genes are TRBV11-3 and TRBJ2-2; 7 bases are shared with TRBD1. Germline-derived CDR1 and CDR2 are SGHNT and YENEEA. The CDR3 has 15 amino acids. V trimming: 5 bases; J trimming: 0 bases; junction bases outside the gene matches: 3.

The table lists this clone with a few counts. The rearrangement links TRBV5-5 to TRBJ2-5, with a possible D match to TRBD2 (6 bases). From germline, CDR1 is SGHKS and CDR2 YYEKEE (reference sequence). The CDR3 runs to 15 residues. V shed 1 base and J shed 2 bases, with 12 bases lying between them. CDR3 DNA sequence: TGTGCCAGCAGCTTGTGGGCTAGCGTACAAGAGACCCAGTACTTC. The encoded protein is CASSLWASVQETQYF.

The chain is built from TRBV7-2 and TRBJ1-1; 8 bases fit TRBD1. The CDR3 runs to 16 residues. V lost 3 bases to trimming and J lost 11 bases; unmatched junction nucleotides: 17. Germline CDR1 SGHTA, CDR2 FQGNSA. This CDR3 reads CASSFSPDRAPGEAFF. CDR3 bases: TGTGCCAGCAGCTTTTCCCCGGACAGGGCTCCAGGAGAGGCTTTCTTT. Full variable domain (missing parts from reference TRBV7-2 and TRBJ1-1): GAGVSQSPSNKVTEKGKDVELRCDPISGHTALYWYRQSLGQGLEFLIYFQGNSAPDKSGLPSDRFSAERTGGSVSTLTIQRTQQEDSAVYLCASSFSPDRAPGEAFFGQGTRLTVV.

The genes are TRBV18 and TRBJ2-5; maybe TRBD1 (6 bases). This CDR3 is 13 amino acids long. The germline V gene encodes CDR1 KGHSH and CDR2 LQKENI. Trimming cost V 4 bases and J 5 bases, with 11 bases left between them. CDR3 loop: CASSLTGMETQYF. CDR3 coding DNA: TGTGCCAGCTCACTTACAGGGATGGAGACCCAGTACTTC.

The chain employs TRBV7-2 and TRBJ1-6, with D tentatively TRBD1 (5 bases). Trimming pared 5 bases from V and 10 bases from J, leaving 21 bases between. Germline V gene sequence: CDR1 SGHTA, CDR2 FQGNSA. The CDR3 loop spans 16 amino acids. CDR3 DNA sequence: TGTGCCAGCAGCCCCAGGGCCGGCGGGGGAGAATCACCCCTCCACTTT. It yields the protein CASSPRAGGGESPLHF.